This section outlines one T cell receptor (beta chain) sequence together with its context. Its antigen is unknown. Base quality data are lacking; no much larger clone is found one base away. Amplification of TCR beta CDR3 regions was carried out from RNA transcripts. A first-round RT-PCR of the TCR CDR3 used the HTBI primer set with the Qiagen OneStep RT-PCR kit. The libraries were constructed in a second round of multiplex PCR and then size-selected and purified. The libraries were sequenced on an Illumina HiSeq2000 using paired-end 100 bp reads. Per the source publication's procedure: SOAPnuke was used to process the raw data, with reads discarded if the reads contained adapters or uncalled bases, had a mean Phred below 15, or lacked an exact constant-primer or identifier match. High-quality paired reads were merged with COPE v1.2.5, and unique nucleotide sequences were defined as clonotypes. MiTCR v1.1 was used to align clonotypes to the IMGT TRBV, TRBD and TRBJ reference segments. Analysis was restricted to V-J combinations with a frequency above 0.0001, which covered 98% to 99.2% of repertoires. The TCS score was defined as the ratio of F50 (clonal expansion) to E x V (chaos), calculated using BLOSUM62-based TCRdist between CDR3 peptides within each V-J. Welch's t-statistics and random forest reduced some 510 V-J features to fewer than 15, which were used in a naive Bayes classifier (R e1071). Starting from the raw public reads, TCRdb applied fastp trimming at Q25, assembled clones with MiXCR and retained in-frame beta chains. CDR3 protein duplicates are merged, each entry listing the most common genes and DNA. TCRdb, not the original authors, processed these V and J calls. The sample table holds fewer than 500,000 distinct CDR3 sequences, of which roughly 15% were seen once. 13% of the sample is taken by the ten largest.

In the ophthalmopathy patients, disease was moderately to severely active, with a Clinical Activity Score of 3 or more, a NOSPECS grade of 4 or more, and a duration of less than 3 months. Any patient with an uncontrolled infection, another autoimmune disease, pregnancy or lactation was excluded. Diagnoses were established on the basis of clinical symptoms, serum thyroxine and TRAb, thyroid ultrasound, and orbital computed tomography. Ficoll-Paque density gradient centrifugation was used to isolate PBMCs from about 10 ml of fresh peripheral blood. Trizol reagent was used to extract total RNA, and RNA quality was then checked on an Agilent 2100 Bioanalyzer. The data belong to a study of T cells in Graves' hyperthyroidism and ophthalmopathy (dated by TCRdb to about 2019). For context, the study as a whole: Peripheral blood samples were taken at the time of initial diagnosis, prior to any treatment. A discovery cohort of around 100 patients, about 40 with Graves' ophthalmopathy and 55 to 60 with stable Graves' hyperthyroidism, was used to find distinguishing TCR V-J signatures. Prospective prediction of ophthalmopathy was tested in an independent validation cohort consisting of some 19 hyperthyroidism patients and over 15 patients who later progressed to ophthalmopathy. The 85 to 100 discovery patients were divided at random into training and test sets in a 7:3 ratio. In roughly six Graves' hyperthyroidism patients, the study also compared T-cell repertoires from thyroid tissue with T-cell repertoires from blood. Once sampling was done, hyperthyroidism patients were given methimazole at a starting dose of 30 mg daily, whereas ophthalmopathy patients were given high-dose intravenous methylprednisolone. The paper reports TCR Vbeta CDR3 sequencing of 130 to 150 peripheral blood samples: under 45 ophthalmopathy, under 85 hyperthyroidism and approximately 17 progressor patients. What the research found in general, with its limitations: No statistical method was used to set the sample size in advance, and investigators knew the group allocation. Blood samples also contained most of the expanded thyroid clonotypes (frequency above 0.001), which suggests that blood repertoires may reflect thyroid immune responses. During validation, the model predicted progression to ophthalmopathy a median of about 6.5 months ahead of onset, with just under 71% sensitivity and about 75% specificity. A model built on a 13 V-J signature distinguished ophthalmopathy from stable hyperthyroidism, reaching about 88% sensitivity and around 81% specificity in cross-validation and 80%/75% in testing.

Sequencing input: blood. This clonotype originated in a young man with Graves' ophthalmopathy.

The CDR3 sequence is CASTPGAGNNQPQHF. The sequenced DNA is TGTGCCAGTACCCCGGGGGCAGGGAACAATCAGCCCCAGCATTTT. Recombination connected TRBV19 to TRBJ1-5; TRBD1 is possibly the D segment (6 matching bases). The germline V gene (reference sequence) supplies CDR1 LNHDA and CDR2 SQIVND. The cysteine opens and the phenylalanine closes a CDR3 of 15 amino acids. The kept DNA is CDR3 alone, 45 bases in frame from the first base. Trimming costs V 7 bases and J 3 bases, and their ends lie 16 bases apart.